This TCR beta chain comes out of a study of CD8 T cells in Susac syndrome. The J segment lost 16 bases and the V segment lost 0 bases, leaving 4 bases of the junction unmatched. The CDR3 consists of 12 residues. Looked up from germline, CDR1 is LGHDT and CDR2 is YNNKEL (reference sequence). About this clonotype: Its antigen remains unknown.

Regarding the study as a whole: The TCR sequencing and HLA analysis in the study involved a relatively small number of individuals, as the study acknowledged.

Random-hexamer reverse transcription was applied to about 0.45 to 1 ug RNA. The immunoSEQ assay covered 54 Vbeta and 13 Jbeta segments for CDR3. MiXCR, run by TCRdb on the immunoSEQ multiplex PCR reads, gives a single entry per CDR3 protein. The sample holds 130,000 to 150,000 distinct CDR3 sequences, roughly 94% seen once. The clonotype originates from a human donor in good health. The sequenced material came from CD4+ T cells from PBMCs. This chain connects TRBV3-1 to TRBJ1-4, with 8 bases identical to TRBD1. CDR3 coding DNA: TGTGCCAGCAGCCAAGATCGGGACAGGCCGTTTTTT. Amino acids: CASSQDRDRPFF.